The TCR beta chain under discussion was sequenced for a study of control samples from healthy donors and cancer patients. The assay was immunoSEQ multiplex PCR, and TCRdb's table has in-frame clones only and misses some. The sample shows 150,000 to 200,000 clones, 91% of them seen only once. Deletions cut 6 bases from V and 4 bases from J, with 13 bases between. Germline-derived CDR1 and CDR2 are MNHEY and SVGAGI. CDR3 length: 14 residues. Sequencing was performed on blood. The genes are TRBV6-5 and TRBJ1-5; D is perhaps TRBD1 (5 bases). The TCR comes from a woman younger than 45 in good health. CDR3 bases: TGTGCCAGCAGCCACCGGGACCGAAATCAGCCCCAGCATTTT. Its protein is CASSHRDRNQPQHF.